The rows below give T cell receptor beta chains drawn from one sample of a study of T cell responses to AZD1222 COVID-19 vaccine. The assay was immunoSEQ multiplex PCR, and TCRdb's table has in-frame clones only and misses some. The sample carries roughly 140,000 clones, more than 75% recorded once. The input for sequencing was peripheral blood, taken 28 days after the second AZD1222 dose. The receptor source for this set is an adult who received the AZD1222 COVID-19 vaccine. CDR3s include the opening cysteine and the closing phenylalanine or tryptophan. The order of the fields is V gene, clone size, J gene, D gene, CDR3 protein, CDR3 DNA. The D gene is left open where the match is weak. Clone size is stated in some rows and not others, as once, few, many or a class when expanded.

v_gene: TRBV4-1
abundance: -
j_gene: TRBJ1-1
d_gene: -
CDR3aa: CASSQAGGGFTEAFF
CDR3nt: TGCGCCAGCAGCCAAGCGGGGGGGGGATTCACTGAAGCTTTCTTT

v_gene: TRBV5-5
abundance: -
j_gene: TRBJ1-1
d_gene: -
CDR3aa: CASSLWGGGTEAFF
CDR3nt: TGTGCCAGCAGCTTGTGGGGGGGCGGCACTGAAGCTTTCTTT

v_gene: TRBV28
abundance: -
j_gene: TRBJ1-2
d_gene: -
CDR3aa: CASSPIGAGYGYTF
CDR3nt: TGTGCCAGCAGTCCTATAGGGGCTGGGTATGGCTACACCTTC

v_gene: TRBV7-9
abundance: -
j_gene: TRBJ1-5
d_gene: -
CDR3aa: CASSPRLGQPQHF
CDR3nt: TGTGCCAGCAGCCCCCGTTTGGGGCAGCCCCAGCATTTT

v_gene: TRBV2
abundance: -
j_gene: TRBJ2-1
d_gene: -
CDR3aa: CASTGLSRGEQFF
CDR3nt: TGTGCCAGCACTGGACTATCACGGGGTGAGCAGTTCTTC

v_gene: TRBV9
abundance: -
j_gene: TRBJ2-7
d_gene: TRBD1
CDR3aa: CASSASGTAYEQYF
CDR3nt: TGTGCCAGCAGCGCTTCCGGGACAGCTTACGAGCAGTACTTC

v_gene: TRBV7-9
abundance: -
j_gene: TRBJ1-4
d_gene: -
CDR3aa: CASRKQAEELFF
CDR3nt: TGTGCCAGCAGAAAACAGGCTGAAGAACTGTTTTTT

v_gene: TRBV2
abundance: -
j_gene: TRBJ1-4
d_gene: -
CDR3aa: CASRAGFGEKLFF
CDR3nt: TGTGCCAGCAGGGCTGGGTTTGGTGAAAAACTGTTTTTT

v_gene: TRBV14
abundance: few
j_gene: TRBJ1-2
d_gene: -
CDR3aa: CASSPQMDTNYGYTF
CDR3nt: TGTGCCAGCAGCCCCCAGATGGACACTAACTATGGCTACACCTTC

v_gene: TRBV5-1
abundance: -
j_gene: TRBJ1-4
d_gene: -
CDR3aa: CASSFHRATNEKLFF
CDR3nt: TGCGCCAGCAGCTTCCACAGAGCAACTAATGAAAAACTGTTTTTT

v_gene: TRBV5-1
abundance: -
j_gene: TRBJ2-7
d_gene: -
CDR3aa: CASSPNTGRAYEQYF
CDR3nt: TGCGCCAGCAGCCCCAATACAGGAAGAGCCTACGAGCAGTACTTC

v_gene: TRBV5-1
abundance: -
j_gene: TRBJ2-7
d_gene: -
CDR3aa: CASSLEGTVFYEQYF
CDR3nt: TGCGCCAGCAGCCTGGAGGGGACAGTTTTCTACGAGCAGTACTTC

v_gene: TRBV5-1
abundance: -
j_gene: TRBJ2-1
d_gene: TRBD2
CDR3aa: CASSRLAGYNEQFF
CDR3nt: TGCGCCAGCAGCCGACTAGCGGGCTACAATGAGCAGTTCTTC

v_gene: TRBV27
abundance: -
j_gene: TRBJ2-7
d_gene: TRBD1
CDR3aa: CASRPRDRGLRYEGYEQYF
CDR3nt: TGTGCCAGCAGGCCAAGGGACAGGGGACTCAGGTACGAAGGCTACGAGCAGTACTTC

v_gene: TRBV2
abundance: -
j_gene: TRBJ2-7
d_gene: -
CDR3aa: CASTGQLSSYEQYF
CDR3nt: TGTGCCAGCACCGGACAGTTAAGCTCCTACGAGCAGTACTTC

v_gene: TRBV7-2
abundance: -
j_gene: TRBJ2-6
d_gene: TRBD1
CDR3aa: CASNKGQGDLSGANVLTF
CDR3nt: TGTGCCAGCAACAAGGGACAGGGGGACCTCTCTGGGGCCAACGTCCTGACTTTC